This record covers a single T cell receptor beta chain. There is no known antigen for this receptor. Base-call qualities are not available, and no considerably larger clone is one nucleotide away. TCRbeta CDR3 regions were amplified from genomic DNA by means of the immunoSEQ Assay, a bias-controlled multiplex PCR. As for how the authors treated the data: Nucleated cell counts per sample were estimated from amplification of reference gene primers within the assay. To quantify the absolute abundance of each unique TCRbeta CDR3 rearrangement, sequence reads were collapsed and filtered. For each sample, productive Simpson clonality was calculated by taking the square root of Simpson's diversity index across productive rearrangements. TCRdb retrieved this table from immuneACCESS and kept in-frame rearrangements only. Not all clones are present; in checked studies, unresolved V genes account for under half, and no reason is known for the remainder. V and J calls and clone size are those listed in that table; D and trimming were worked out from the DNA. Here the sample has tens of thousands of clones; approximately 80% occur a single time. Roughly 16% of the sample lies in the top ten.

This record belongs to a study of blood T cell repertoires in COVID-19 (dated by TCRdb to the early 2020s). Background for the entire study: Samples from collaborators originated in the United States, Italy and Spain and spanned both the acute and convalescent phases of COVID-19. A de-identified subject ID, COVID-19 status, age in years and sex were almost always included in the sample metadata. Where available, HLA class I and class II types were taken from metadata supplied by the sample provider and were not determined by assay-based typing. Subjects who had been exposed to COVID-19, were actively infected with it, or had recovered from it provided the deeply sampled blood TCRbeta repertoires that made up the dataset. The repertoires were made available in a free public database intended to serve as a resource for research on the immune response to SARS-CoV-2. The prospective study material was composed of cDNA or gDNA derived from T cells, B-cell-depleted T cells, or PBMCs. The samples were drawn from the first 160 participants of the ongoing ImmuneRACE study and from some 1,300 subjects provided by 6 global collaborators.

Study-wide conclusions, independent of this receptor: How much clinical and demographic metadata was included differed by source and by participant, and the metadata was provided uncurated.

Collaborating institutions collected whole blood in K2EDTA tubes following their own protocols. For TCRbeta analysis, collaborators shipped samples in one of three forms: frozen whole blood, isolated PBMCs, or DNA extracted from either of those sample types. Sequences were obtained from peripheral blood. This receptor was obtained from a man older than 75 with active COVID-19.

The CDR3 here reads CASSEGLGGTGNQPQHF. The DNA sequence is given as TGTGCCAGCAGTGAGGGACTAGGCGGGACAGGGAATCAGCCCCAGCATTTT. Rearrangement joined TRBV2 to TRBJ1-5, with 9 bases aligning to TRBD1. The CDR3 numbers 17 residues from cysteine through phenylalanine. Only CDR3 DNA is held: 51 bases, read in frame from base 1. The germline V gene supplies CDR1 SNHLY and CDR2 FYNNEI. Clipping removes 3 bases from V and 4 bases from J, with 10 as the unmatched junction base count.